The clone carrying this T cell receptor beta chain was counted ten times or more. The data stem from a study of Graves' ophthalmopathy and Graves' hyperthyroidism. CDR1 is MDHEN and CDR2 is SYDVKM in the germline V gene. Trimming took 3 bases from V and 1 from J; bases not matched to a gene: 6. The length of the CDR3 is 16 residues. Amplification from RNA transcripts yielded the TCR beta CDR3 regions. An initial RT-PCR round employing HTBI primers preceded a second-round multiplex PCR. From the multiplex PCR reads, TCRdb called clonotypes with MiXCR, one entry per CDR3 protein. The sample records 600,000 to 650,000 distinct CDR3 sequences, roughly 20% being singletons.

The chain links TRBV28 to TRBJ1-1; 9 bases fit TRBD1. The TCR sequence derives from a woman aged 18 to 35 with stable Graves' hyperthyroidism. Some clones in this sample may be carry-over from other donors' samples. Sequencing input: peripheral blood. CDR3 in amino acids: CASSLGTGRGNTEAFF. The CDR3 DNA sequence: TGTGCCAGCAGTTTGGGGACAGGGAGAGGGAACACTGAAGCTTTCTTT.